Following are 2 T cell receptor beta chains from one sample sequenced in a study of OX40 agonist ivuxolimab in advanced cancers. Only in-frame clones appear in the TCRdb table, and some are missing; sequencing was by immunoSEQ multiplex PCR. The repertoire holds 65,000 or so clones, with 85% to 95% as singletons. The specimen comprised CD4+ or CD8+ T cells sorted from blood, sampled in a trial of the OX40 agonist ivuxolimab. The origin of the receptors is an adult with an advanced solid tumor such as melanoma, head and neck, liver or kidney cancer.

This chain joins TRBV9 and TRBJ2-1, with TRBD2 identical over 9 bases. This CDR3 has 17 amino acids. Germline lookup yields CDR1 SGDLS and CDR2 YYNGEE. Germline trimming cut 3 bases from V and 4 bases from J; bases unmatched to any gene: 11. The CDR3 nucleotides read TGTGCCAGCAGCGGGGATTGGCTAGCGGGAACGTACAATGAGCAGTTCTTC. Amino acid sequence: CASSGDWLAGTYNEQFF.

This clone was picked up one time. This sequence joins TRBV7-3 and TRBJ2-1; 11 nucleotides line up with TRBD1. The CDR3 length is 15 residues. CDR1 and CDR2 from the germline V gene are SGHTA and FQGTGA. The V segment lost 5 bases and the J segment 4 bases; nucleotides outside the gene matches: 4. In DNA, the CDR3 is TGTGCCAGCAGCCGAGGGACAGGGGGTTACAATGAGCAGTTCTTC. It yields the protein CASSRGTGGYNEQFF. The complete variable domain, with remaining parts taken from reference TRBV7-3 and TRBJ2-1, reads GAGVSQTPSNKVTEKGKYVELRCDPISGHTALYWYRQSLGQGPEFLIYFQGTGAADDSGLPNDRFFAVRPEGSVSTLKIQRTERGDSAVYLCASSRGTGGYNEQFFGPGTRLTVL.